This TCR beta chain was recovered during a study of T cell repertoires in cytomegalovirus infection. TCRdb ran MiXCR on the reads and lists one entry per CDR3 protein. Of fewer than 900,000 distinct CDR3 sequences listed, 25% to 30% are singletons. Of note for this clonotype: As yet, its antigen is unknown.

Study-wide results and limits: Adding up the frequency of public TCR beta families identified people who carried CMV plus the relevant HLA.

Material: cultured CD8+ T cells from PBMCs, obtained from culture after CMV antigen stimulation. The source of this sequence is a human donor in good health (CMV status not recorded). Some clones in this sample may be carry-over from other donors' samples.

The CDR3 region is CASSPARTETGELFF. The CDR3 region has the DNA TGTGCCAGCAGCCCAGCTCGGACAGAGACCGGGGAGCTGTTTTTT. The J gene is TRBJ2-2, the V gene TRBV9; maybe TRBD1 (6 bases). CDR1 and CDR2 (germline): SGDLS, YYNGEE. The V gene lost 4 bases and the J gene lost 5 bases, with 15 bases spanning the gap. This CDR3 region has 15 residues.